The present T cell receptor (beta chain) was sequenced within a study of blood T cell repertoires in COVID-19. Study information: Spain, Italy and the United States supplied samples that represented acute and convalescent COVID-19. T cells, B-cell-depleted T cells, or PBMCs supplied cDNA or gDNA.

V gave up 2 bases and J gave up 7 bases, with 15 bases separating them. This CDR3 has 16 amino acids. Germline CDR1 is LGHNA and CDR2 is YSLEER. In the original workflow: Estimated nucleated cell counts came from reference gene primer amplification. TCRdb's copy holds only in-frame clones and misses some; the assay was immunoSEQ multiplex PCR. D and trimming come from the DNA, and the V and J calls and clone size come from that table. The repertoire holds some 180,000 clones, approximately 83% seen once, with roughly 2% in the top ten. This sequence joins TRBV4-3 and TRBJ1-6, with D possibly being TRBD1 (5 bases). The sequencing sample was made of peripheral blood. The TCR comes from a woman of 80 years or more with acute or convalescent COVID-19. CDR3 sequence: CASSQNALRGNSPLHF. Written as DNA, the CDR3 is TGCGCCAGCAGCCAAAACGCTCTACGGGGGAATTCACCCCTCCACTTT.